This TCR beta chain is drawn from a study of CD8 T cells in Susac syndrome. Whole-study results and caveats: It was acknowledged in the study that its TCR sequencing and HLA analysis involved a relatively small number of individuals.

In the case of this clonotype: Its antigen is unidentified.

CDR1 and CDR2 from the germline V gene are SGHDT and YYEEEE. The CDR3 sequence is 13 residues long. The V and J ends lost 2 bases and 7 bases respectively, with 12 bases between them. Sequencing targeted TCR beta in T cells from blood (CD8+ and CD4+). TEMRA cells were FACS-enriched, unlike CD8+ and CD4+ T cells, which were negatively isolated. With random hexamers, reverse transcription was performed on 0.5 to 1 ug of RNA. Amplification of TCR beta CDR3 spanned 54 Vbeta and 13 Jbeta via immunoSEQ multiplex PCR. From the immunoSEQ multiplex PCR reads, TCRdb called clonotypes with MiXCR, one entry per CDR3 protein. This repertoire shows a few hundred thousand distinct CDR3 sequences, under 95% found once; its top ten account for 0.06% to 0.075%.

The gene calls are TRBV5-6 and TRBJ2-5; D perhaps matches TRBD2 (5 bases). The sequencing sample was made of CD4+ T cells from PBMCs. The clonotype originates from a human donor with multiple sclerosis. CDR3 nucleotide sequence: TGTGCCAGCAGCTTCCTATATGGAGGGACCCAGTACTTC. This codes for CASSFLYGGTQYF.